The present entry profiles one TCR beta chain with its context. No antigen is known for it. No base quality information exists; no much larger clone differs at one position. These data come from a study of identical twins listed by TCRdb under 2016. In terms of the full investigation: The study deep-sequenced TCR alpha and beta repertoires from monozygotic twins, unrelated adults of various ages and cord blood to test whether fetal clonotypes persist. To rule out contamination, replicate twin experiments were performed at different times with different library preparation protocols.

Every donor was a healthy Caucasian. Library generation was performed with 5' RACE. Sequencing relied on an Illumina HiSeq 2000. A universal primer binding site was added through template switching, and the final cDNA carried a unique molecular identifier so that TCR cDNA molecules could be counted accurately. Specific primers in the conserved constant-segment region were used to synthesize first-strand cDNA for TCR alpha and beta chains. To control for contamination, every cDNA library was double barcoded, receiving both a SMART-Mk sample barcode and Illumina barcodes. Two successive PCR steps introduced TruSeq adapter sequences along with Illumina sample barcodes. The TCR alpha and beta cDNA libraries were sequenced on the Illumina HiSeq platform using custom primers. In the paper's pipeline: Unique molecular identifiers were extracted from raw reads with MiGEC, and CDR3 positions were determined with MiXCR. Recombination models were inferred per individual with the repgenHMM and IGoR tools using an EM algorithm. The tcR package in R was used for shared clonotype analysis, with sharing normalized by the product of cloneset sizes. Out-of-frame nonproductive sequences were analyzed to study raw recombination free of thymic and clonal selection effects. TCRdb itself trimmed the public reads at Q25 with fastp, ran MiXCR and retained productive beta chains. Identical CDR3 protein sequences are pooled into one entry, listed with their most common genes and DNA. The authors' filters were not applied to this entry. The sample has about 1.7 million distinct CDR3 sequences on record, about 30% of them singletons. The top ten hold approximately 0.29% of the sample.

Counted from cysteine to phenylalanine, this CDR3 has 11 amino acids. Just the 33-base CDR3 DNA is kept, in frame starting at base 1. In the germline V gene, CDR1 corresponds to SNHLY and CDR2 to FYNNEI. Relative to germline, V is 5 bases shorter and J is 15 bases shorter, with 14 bases between their ends. Overall study results and their limits: Because the same donors could not be followed over many years, conclusions were based on cross-sectional statistical analysis. Invariant T cells such as MAIT and iNKT could partly confound zero-insertion analyses, though diverse VJ usage argued against this for most clonotypes. Recombination models systematically underestimated out-of-frame TCR alpha sharing in monozygotic twins but agreed with sharing between unrelated individuals. The excess sharing between twins in beta out-of-frame sequences was weaker because fewer shared sequences reduced the signal-to-noise ratio. Abundant cord blood beta clonotypes had fewer insertions, young adult naive repertoires showed a similar but weaker trend, and memory repertoires showed no such trend. Out-of-frame TCR alpha sequences shared between twins showed an excess of low generation-probability sequences compared with coincidental sharing between unrelated individuals.

Sequencing was carried out using cord blood. The chain uses TRBV2 and TRBJ2-4, with no confidently assigned D gene. This TCR was recovered from a newborn girl in good health. The CDR3 protein sequence reads: CASSSGRRAYF. The DNA is TGTGCCAGCAGTTCGGGTCGACGGGCGTACTTC. Joined to the reference TRBV2 and TRBJ2-4 proteins, this CDR3 gives the full variable domain: EPEVTQTPSHQVTQMGQEVILRCVPISNHLYFYWYRQILGQKVEFLVSFYNNEISEKSEIFDDQFSVERPDGSNFTLKIRSTKLEDSAMYFCASSSGRRAYFGAGTRLSVL.